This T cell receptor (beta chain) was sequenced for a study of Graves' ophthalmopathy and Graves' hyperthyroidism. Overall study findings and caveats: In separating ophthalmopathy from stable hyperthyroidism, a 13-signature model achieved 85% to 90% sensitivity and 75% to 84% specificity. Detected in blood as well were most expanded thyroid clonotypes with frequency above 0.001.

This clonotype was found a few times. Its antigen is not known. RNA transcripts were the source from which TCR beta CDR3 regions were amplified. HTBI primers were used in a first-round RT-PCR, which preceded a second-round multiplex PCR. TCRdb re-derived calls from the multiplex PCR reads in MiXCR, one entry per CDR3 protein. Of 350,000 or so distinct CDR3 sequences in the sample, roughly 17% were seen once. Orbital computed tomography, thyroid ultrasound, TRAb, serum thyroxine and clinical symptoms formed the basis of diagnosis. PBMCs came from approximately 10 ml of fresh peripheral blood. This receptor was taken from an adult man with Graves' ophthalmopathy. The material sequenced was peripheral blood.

CDR3 bases: TGTGCCAGCAGCTTAGAGACATCCAGAGAGACCCAGTACTTC. Its translation is CASSLETSRETQYF. V usage is TRBV7-9 and J usage is TRBJ2-5; D unclear. The germline V and J ends were trimmed by 1 base and 4 bases, with 10 bases remaining between them. Germline CDR1 is SEHNR and CDR2 is FQNEAQ (reference sequence). The CDR3 runs to 14 residues.